These 25 T cell receptor beta chains originate from one sample sequenced in a study of regulatory T cells in long-lasting Graves disease (dated by TCRdb to the early 2020s). Libraries were constructed by multiplex PCR. Data came from an Illumina HiSeq 4000. iRepertoire HTBI primers and Arm-PCR amplification of CDR3 regions were used to construct TCR beta libraries. TCRdb reprocessing: public reads trimmed at Q25 with fastp, clones called with MiXCR, in-frame beta chains kept. Each CDR3 protein appears once, grouped with its most common genes and DNA. The sample table records around 330,000 distinct CDR3 sequences; approximately 20% of these occur just once. Of the sample, more than 30% is held by the ten largest clones. The time point label on this specimen signifies: newly diagnosed GD, antithyroid drugs for less than 3 months. For both TCR sequencing and RNA sequencing, RNA was extracted from PBMCs in TRIzol.

The sequenced sample was peripheral blood mononuclear cells (PBMCs), obtained at new diagnosis, from a patient treated with antithyroid drugs. All receptors derive from a female donor with Graves disease.

This clonotype came up many times. This chain joins TRBV3-1 and TRBJ2-7; tentatively, D is TRBD1 (5 bases). V lost 2 bases and J lost 5, with 7 bases in between. This CDR3 is built from 12 residues. Germline V gene lookup returns CDR1 LGHDT and CDR2 YNNKEL (reference sequence). CDR3 in amino acids: CASSQQGDEQYF. CDR3 DNA: TGTGCCAGCAGCCAACAGGGTGACGAGCAGTACTTC.

This chain links TRBV6-1 with TRBJ2-5; no definite D call. Germline CDR1 is MNHNS and CDR2 is SASEGT. Trimming took 6 bases from V and 5 from J, leaving 13 bases between them. CDR3 length: 13 amino acids. The CDR3 DNA reads as TGTGCCAGCAGCCGCGCCCTAGAGGAGACCCAGTACTTC. Its protein product is CASSRALEETQYF.

There are many counts of this clonotype. The chain employs TRBV11-3 and TRBJ2-1, with a weak D call TRBD2 (6 bases). With 6 bases removed from V and 5 bases from J, the gap between germline ends came to 17 bases. Looked up from germline, CDR1 is SGHNT and CDR2 is YENEEA. The CDR3 extends over 15 amino acids. CDR3 amino acids: CASRRVDSGHNEQFF. As DNA, the CDR3 is TGTGCCAGCAGGCGGGTGGATAGCGGCCACAATGAGCAGTTCTTC. Using reference TRBV11-3 and TRBJ2-1 for the parts outside the CDR3, the full variable domain is EAGVVQSPRYKIIEKKQPVAFWCNPISGHNTLYWYLQNLGQGPELLIRYENEEAVDDSQLPKDRFSAERLKGVDSTLKIQPAELGDSAVYLCASRRVDSGHNEQFFGPGTRLTVL.

The chain recombines TRBV19 with TRBJ2-1; D possibly corresponds to TRBD2 (7 bases). Germline lookup yields CDR1 LNHDA and CDR2 SQIVND (reference sequence). The V end was cut by 2 bases, the J end by 5 bases, with 22 bases between. The CDR3 covers 18 residues. The CDR3 coding sequence is TGTGCCAGTAGTATACGTCGCAGGGGAAGCGGGAACGACAATGAGCAGTTCTTC. This codes for CASSIRRRGSGNDNEQFF.

This clonotype was seen repeatedly, ten times or more. The rearrangement uses TRBV7-2 and TRBJ2-7, with TRBD1 matching 8 bases. Germline V lookup: CDR1 SGHTA, CDR2 FQGNSA. Trimming removed 7 bases from V and 7 bases from J; junction bases left unmatched: 15. The CDR3 is 15 amino acids. The CDR3 bases are TGTGCCAGCACCCTCCAGGGTGGACAGGGAAGGGAGCAGTACTTC. Translation: CASTLQGGQGREQYF.

This clonotype was observed at least ten times. The chain carries TRBV24-1 and TRBJ2-6, with 7 bases lining up with TRBD2. The germline gives CDR1 KGHDR, CDR2 SFDVKD. The CDR3 consists of 17 residues. V trimming: 5 bases; J trimming: 0 bases; junction bases outside the gene matches: 6. CDR3 sequence reads: CATSAPAGDSGANVLTF. CDR3 bases: TGTGCCACCAGTGCCCCGGCGGGGGACTCTGGGGCCAACGTCCTGACTTTC.

The chain joins TRBV4-1 to TRBJ2-3; D is unclear. The CDR3 runs 13 residues. V shed 3 bases and J shed 1 base, with 5 bases lying between them. Germline V gene sequence: CDR1 MGHRA, CDR2 YSYEKL. CDR3 residues: CASSHQGTDTQYF. The CDR3 region has the DNA TGCGCCAGCAGCCACCAAGGCACAGATACGCAGTATTTT.

Many counts were recorded for this clonotype. The chain links TRBV28 to TRBJ2-7, with 7 bases that match TRBD2. The germline gives CDR1 MDHEN, CDR2 SYDVKM. The CDR3 extends over 14 amino acids. V dropped 7 bases and J dropped 2; count of bases not matched to a gene: 8. The CDR3 region is CASTELARTYEQYF. CDR3 coding DNA: TGTGCCAGCACCGAACTAGCGAGGACCTACGAGCAGTACTTC. Variable domain in full (rest from reference TRBV28 and TRBJ2-7): DVKVTQSSRYLVKRTGEKVFLECVQDMDHENMFWYRQDPGLGLRLIYFSYDVKMKEKGDIPEGYSVSREKKERFSLILESASTNQTSMYLCASTELARTYEQYFGPGTRLTVT.

This chain connects TRBV11-2 to TRBJ2-2; D is ambiguous. The CDR3 is 16 residues long. Trimming left V 1 base short and J 4 bases short, with 13 bases between. Germline values: CDR1 SGHAT, CDR2 FQNNGV. As DNA, the CDR3 is TGTGCCAGCAGCTTAGTGGGTTTCAAATCCACCGGGGAGCTGTTTTTT. Amino acids: CASSLVGFKSTGELFF.

This clonotype was seen ten or more times. The chain carries TRBV20-1 and TRBJ2-3, with TRBD2 identical over 7 bases. Germline CDR1 and CDR2: DFQATT and SNEGSKA (reference sequence). V lost 0 bases to trimming and J lost 3 bases; unmatched junction nucleotides: 3. CDR3 length: 14 amino acids. The CDR3 region is CSARDISGTDTQYF. In DNA, the CDR3 is TGCAGTGCTAGAGATATTAGCGGGACAGATACGCAGTATTTT.

At least ten counts were recorded for this clonotype. The chain employs TRBV19 and TRBJ2-3, with D perhaps assigned TRBD1 or TRBD2 (5 bases each). V was pared by 1 base and J by 4 bases, with 6 bases between. CDR3 size: 13 residues. Germline CDR1 LNHDA, CDR2 SQIVND (reference sequence). This chain's CDR3 is CASSIGGADTQYF. The CDR3 DNA reads as TGTGCCAGTAGTATAGGAGGGGCAGATACGCAGTATTTT. The full variable domain, its missing parts supplied by reference TRBV19 and TRBJ2-3, is DGGITQSPKYLFRKEGQNVTLSCEQNLNHDAMYWYRQDPGQGLRLIYYSQIVNDFQKGDIAEGYSVSREKKESFPLTVTSAQKNPTAFYLCASSIGGADTQYFGPGTRLTVL.

This clonotype was seen repeatedly, ten times or more. V and J are TRBV20-1 and TRBJ1-4; 9 bases map to TRBD1. With V trimmed by 1 base and J by 8 bases, 14 bases remained unmatched. Germline-derived CDR1 and CDR2 are DFQATT and SNEGSKA (reference sequence). This CDR3 is 17 amino acids long. CDR3: CSARVPGPGQGEEKLFF. In DNA, the CDR3 is TGCAGTGCTAGAGTTCCCGGGCCGGGACAGGGTGAAGAAAAACTGTTTTTT.

This clonotype was seen many times. The gene calls are TRBV12-3 or TRBV12-4 and TRBJ2-1; TRBD2 aligns across 7 bases. V lost 7 bases to trimming and J lost 4 bases; unmatched junction nucleotides: 7. This CDR3 spans 14 amino acids. The CDR3 region is CASNAGTTYNEQFF. The CDR3 coding sequence is TGTGCCAGCAATGCCGGGACTACTTACAATGAGCAGTTCTTC.

This chain links TRBV24-1 with TRBJ2-1, with 10 bases aligning to TRBD1. The CDR3 sequence is 15 residues long. Germline V gene data show CDR1 as KGHDR and CDR2 as SFDVKD. With V trimmed by 4 bases and J by 6 bases, 5 bases remained unmatched. CDR3 nucleotides: TGTGCCACCAGTGACGAACGGACAGGGGGCAATGAGCAGTTCTTC. Protein: CATSDERTGGNEQFF.

This clonotype was seen ten or more times. The V and J genes are TRBV12-3 or TRBV12-4 and TRBJ2-7; 11 bases align to TRBD2. Germline trimming cut 0 bases from V and 1 base from J; bases unmatched to any gene: 8. CDR3 length: 18 residues. The CDR3 nucleotides are TGTGCCAGCAGTTTAGCGAACTGGACTAGCGGGTCTTCCTACGAGCAGTACTTC. As protein: CASSLANWTSGSSYEQYF.

This clonotype has at least ten counts. The chain carries TRBV3-1 and TRBJ1-1; 8 bases are shared with TRBD1. CDR3 length equals 15 residues. V lost 3 bases to trimming and J lost 3 bases; unmatched junction nucleotides: 6. Germline V lookup: CDR1 LGHDT, CDR2 YNNKEL (reference sequence). Here the CDR3 reads CASSQLGQADTEAFF. In nucleotides, the CDR3 is TGTGCCAGCAGCCAGTTGGGACAGGCGGACACTGAAGCTTTCTTT.

This clonotype occurred many times. The rearrangement uses TRBV28 and TRBJ2-2, with TRBD2 as a possible D gene (6 bases). Germline assignment: CDR1 MDHEN and CDR2 SYDVKM. Between the trimmed V and J ends, which lost 8 bases and 8 bases, there was a span of 18 bases. This CDR3 has 14 residues. CDR3 DNA sequence: TGTGCCAGCCGGCGGGGACCGGGGAGTGGGGAGCTGTTTTTT. The encoded protein is CASRRGPGSGELFF.

This clonotype was picked up many times. This chain connects TRBV11-2 to TRBJ2-7, with D possibly matching TRBD1 (6 bases). Germline V CDR1 and CDR2: SGHAT, FQNNGV. The CDR3 spans 12 residues. V was shortened by 2 bases and J by 12 bases, with 14 bases between the two germline ends. The CDR3 loop is CASSLFGDMRYF. The CDR3 DNA reads as TGTGCCAGCAGCTTATTCGGGGACATGAGGTACTTC.

This clonotype was picked up one time. A much larger clone lies a single base off, so this may be a read error. The gene calls are TRBV29-1 and TRBJ2-5; D is undetermined. The V end was cut by 2 bases, the J end by 0 bases, with 10 bases between. The CDR3 is 14 residues long. Germline V gives CDR1 SQVTM, CDR2 ANQGSEA. The CDR3 is CSVECTPYQETQYF. The CDR3 bases are TGCAGCGTTGAATGCACACCATACCAAGAGACCCAGTACTTC.

This clonotype was detected many times. This chain links TRBV11-3 with TRBJ2-1; D perhaps matches TRBD1 (5 bases). CDR1 and CDR2 (germline): SGHNT, YENEEA. The ends were cut back, 6 bases at V and 4 bases at J, with 13 bases in the middle. The CDR3 covers 14 residues. In DNA form, the CDR3 reads TGTGCCAGCAGATTCACACGACAGTACAATGAGCAGTTCTTC. Translated: CASRFTRQYNEQFF.

Many counts were recorded for this clonotype. J is TRBJ2-7 and V is TRBV7-2, with TRBD2 matching 9 bases. V lost 4 bases to trimming and J lost 3 bases; unmatched junction nucleotides: 4. This CDR3 is built from 14 residues. Germline-derived CDR1 and CDR2 are SGHTA and FQGNSA. CDR3 protein: CASSWRAGGYEQYF. The DNA of the CDR3 is TGTGCCAGCAGCTGGCGAGCGGGAGGCTACGAGCAGTACTTC.

The rearrangement joins TRBV4-1 to TRBJ2-7, with TRBD2 identical over 7 bases. The CDR3 totals 16 residues. Looked up from germline, CDR1 is MGHRA and CDR2 is YSYEKL. Trimming removed 1 base from V and 2 bases from J; junction bases left unmatched: 8. This CDR3 reads CASSQAWGGRAYEQYF. The CDR3 bases are TGCGCCAGCAGCCAAGCCTGGGGCGGGAGAGCCTACGAGCAGTACTTC.

The chain couples TRBV4-1 to TRBJ2-3, with 8 bases identical to TRBD2. There are 16 residues in the CDR3. J was trimmed by 6 bases and V by 4 bases; bases with no gene match: 12. Germline V gene lookup returns CDR1 MGHRA and CDR2 YSYEKL. CDR3 coding DNA: TGCGCCAGCAGCCCTCAACACCAAGCGGGAGCGGATACGCAGTATTTT. It specifies CASSPQHQAGADTQYF.

This clonotype has at least ten counts. The V gene is TRBV5-1, the J gene TRBJ2-7; D possibly corresponds to TRBD2 (5 bases). CDR1 SGHRS and CDR2 YFSETQ come from the germline V gene. Trimming pared 0 bases from V and 5 bases from J, leaving 21 bases between. The CDR3 length is 17 residues. The CDR3 region has the DNA TGCGCCAGCAGCTTGGCCGGATCATCGGCAGGCGGGCACGAGCAGTACTTC. This codes for CASSLAGSSAGGHEQYF.

This clonotype was picked up many times. The CDR3 DNA follows: TGCGCCAGCAGCTTGGGGGGGGAAAACAATGAGCAGTTCTTC. Its protein is CASSLGGENNEQFF. The V and J genes are TRBV5-1 and TRBJ2-1; possible D gene TRBD2, 6 bases. The CDR3 loop spans 14 amino acids. The germline V and J ends were trimmed by 0 bases and 5 bases, with 9 bases remaining between them. Germline loops: CDR1 SGHRS, CDR2 YFSETQ.